The clone carrying this TCR beta chain was detected ten times or more. The data were taken from a study of human T cells and chemical hapten exposure. MiXCR was run by TCRdb on the RACE reads, yielding one entry per CDR3 protein. The repertoire holds around 60,000 distinct CDR3 sequences, with roughly 6.7% as singletons. CDR3 length: 14 amino acids. V lost 0 bases and J 6 bases, leaving 12 bases between the germline ends. Germline V gene data show CDR1 as SQVTM and CDR2 as ANQGSEA. Time point described: pre-sensitization, week 0. Documented treatment: therapeutic diphenylcyclopropenone sensitization with weekly scalp DPC.

This clonotype originated in a woman in her twenties or thirties with alopecia areata. Some clones in this sample may be carry-over from other donors' samples. This chain uses TRBV29-1 with TRBJ2-1; D is unclear. The specimen was whole blood, collected in connection with sensitization to the hapten diphenylcyclopropenone (DPC). The CDR3 region has the DNA TGCAGCGTTGAAGAAGACACAACATCCAATGAGCAGTTCTTC. It yields the protein CSVEEDTTSNEQFF.